Given below is one T cell receptor beta chain in context. This beta chain is a stray sequence in a library constructed for alpha chains; its clone size is not meaningful. The trim removed 5 bases at V and 5 bases at J, leaving 7 bases unmatched. The CDR3 contains 13 residues. Germline-derived CDR1 and CDR2 are DFQATT and SNEGSKA (reference sequence). From the RT-PCR reads, TCRdb called clonotypes with MiXCR, one entry per CDR3 protein. The sample lists about 6,500 distinct CDR3 sequences, roughly nine tenths occurring once. V gene TRBV20-1 combines with J gene TRBJ2-3, with 7 nucleotides matching TRBD1. The TCR originated in a female donor in good health, serving as a healthy control. The sample comprised memory CD4+ T cells from blood. The CDR3 DNA follows: TGCAGTGCTGACAGCGACAGGGAAGATACGCAGTATTTT. This codes for CSADSDREDTQYF.